Listed below are T cell receptor beta chains from one sample, sequenced in a study of T cell repertoires in cytomegalovirus infection. TCRdb fed the reads into MiXCR, producing one record per CDR3 protein. The data contain about 570,000 distinct CDR3 sequences, 40% of them singletons. These receptors lack a known antigen. The sample consisted of cultured PBMCs, taken from culture after CMV antigen stimulation. The receptor set was obtained from a human donor in good health (CMV status not recorded). Some clones in this sample may be carry-over from other donors' samples. Both conserved end residues are part of each CDR3. The D gene is left open where the match is weak. A clone size is listed for some rows: how often the clone was seen (once, few, many), or a class if it is expanded.

d_gene	j_gene	abundance	v_gene	CDR3nt	CDR3aa
TRBD1	TRBJ2-3	few	TRBV12-3/TRBV12-4	TGTGCCAGCAGTCGACAGGGACCCACAGATACGCAGTATTTT	CASSRQGPTDTQYF
NA	TRBJ2-1	NA	TRBV15	TGTGCCATCCTTGCCCGGGGGCCAGGGTCGTTAAATGAGCAGTTCTTC	CAILARGPGSLNEQFF
NA	TRBJ1-2	few	TRBV7-6	TGTGCCAGCAGCTTAGCGGCGGGCCTCGGCTATGGCTACACCTTC	CASSLAAGLGYGYTF
TRBD2	TRBJ2-3	few	TRBV7-9	TGTGCCAGCAGCTTAGGAGGTTCGGGAGGAGTATTCTATACGCAGTATTTT	CASSLGGSGGVFYTQYF
NA	TRBJ1-5	many	TRBV7-2	TGTGCCAGCAGCTTAATTAGGGGCCAGAATCAGCCCCAGCATTTT	CASSLIRGQNQPQHF
NA	TRBJ1-1	NA	TRBV4-1	TGCGCCAGCAGCCCAAGAGCAGGGGTGAACACTGAAGCTTTCTTT	CASSPRAGVNTEAFF
NA	TRBJ2-2	few	TRBV24-1	TGTGCCACCAGTGTAAGGGGCGGCAACACCGGGGAGCTGTTTTTT	CATSVRGGNTGELFF
TRBD1	TRBJ1-1	NA	TRBV5-1	TGCGCCAGCAGCTTGGGAGGACAGGGGGCGAACACTGAAGCTTTCTTT	CASSLGGQGANTEAFF
TRBD2	TRBJ2-5	NA	TRBV10-3	TGTGCCATCAGCAATCTGCGGGGGGCTAACCGCCAAGAGACCCAGTACTTC	CAISNLRGANRQETQYF
TRBD1	TRBJ1-4	NA	TRBV20-1	TGCAGTGCTCAAGTAAACATACAGGGGGAAAAACTGTTTTTT	CSAQVNIQGEKLFF
NA	TRBJ2-7	few	TRBV7-9	TGTGCCAGCAGCTTAGTGGTCGGGAGCTCCTACGAGCAGTACTTC	CASSLVVGSSYEQYF
NA	TRBJ2-2	NA	TRBV6-1	TGTGCCAGCAGCCACGACGGAATTAACACCGGGGAGCTGTTTTTT	CASSHDGINTGELFF
NA	TRBJ2-5	many	TRBV7-2	TGTGCCAGCAGCTTAGGGGGTGGGGTAGGAAAGACCCAGTACTTC	CASSLGGGVGKTQYF
TRBD1	TRBJ1-6	few	TRBV12-3/TRBV12-4	TGTGCCAGCAGTCGACCTCCCGGGACAGGGTTATCACCCCTCCACTTT	CASSRPPGTGLSPLHF
TRBD2	TRBJ2-3	NA	TRBV2	TGTGCCAGCAGTGAAAGACTAGCGGAGAGCACAGATACGCAGTATTTT	CASSERLAESTDTQYF
TRBD2	TRBJ2-1	NA	TRBV11-2	TGTGCCAGCAGCTGGGACTACTCGAGCTCCTACAATGAGCAGTTCTTC	CASSWDYSSSYNEQFF
TRBD1	TRBJ2-1	NA	TRBV19	TGTGCCAGTAGTTCACCGGGACAGCCCCCCAATGAGCAGTTCTTC	CASSSPGQPPNEQFF
TRBD2	TRBJ2-7	few	TRBV7-2	TGTGCCAGCAGCCCTAGGGGGGGAGCGGGAGCCGTCTCCTACGAGCAGTACTTC	CASSPRGGAGAVSYEQYF
NA	TRBJ2-7	NA	TRBV6-8	TGTGCCAGCAGTCCCCCCGGACACCTCAACGAGCAGTACTTC	CASSPPGHLNEQYF
NA	TRBJ2-1	NA	TRBV9	TGTGCCAGCAGCAAAAGCGACAGGTATACCTACAATGAGCAGTTCTTC	CASSKSDRYTYNEQFF
NA	TRBJ2-7	NA	TRBV7-9	TGTGCCAGCAGCCCCAGGGGGGACTACGAGCAGTACTTC	CASSPRGDYEQYF
TRBD1	TRBJ2-7	NA	TRBV7-9	TGTGCCAGCAGCTTGCCGGGACAGGGGATCGAGCAGTACTTC	CASSLPGQGIEQYF
NA	TRBJ2-5	NA	TRBV11-3	TGTGCCAGCAGCTTAGGCGGCAGGGCCCGTGGGCAAGAGACCCAGTACTTC	CASSLGGRARGQETQYF
NA	TRBJ2-7	NA	TRBV20-1	TGCAGTGCTAGGGGACCCTCCTACGAGCAGTACTTC	CSARGPSYEQYF
NA	TRBJ2-3	NA	TRBV12-3/TRBV12-4	TGTGCCAGCAGTTTCGGTGGCAGGGGCACAGATACGCAGTATTTT	CASSFGGRGTDTQYF
TRBD2	TRBJ2-1	NA	TRBV14	TGTGCCAGCAGCCAAAGTTCGAGCCAGCGGGAGTCCAATGAGCAGTTCTTC	CASSQSSSQRESNEQFF
NA	TRBJ1-2	NA	TRBV7-2	TGTGCCAGCAGCTTCGAGGGTTCGTTGTATGGCTACACCTTC	CASSFEGSLYGYTF
TRBD1	TRBJ1-1	once	TRBV20-1	TGCAGTGCTAGGACTGGACAGGGGTGGACTGAAGCTTTCTTT	CSARTGQGWTEAFF
NA	TRBJ1-1	NA	TRBV2	TGTGCCAGCAACCAGGGTATAAACACTGAAGCTTTCTTT	CASNQGINTEAFF